Here is one T cell receptor (beta chain) with its context. The CDR3 sequence is 18 residues long. Germline V lookup: CDR1 SGHVS, CDR2 FNYEAQ. Clones were sequenced by immunoSEQ multiplex PCR, and TCRdb holds only the in-frame ones, with some missing. This table holds about 51,000 clones, 90% to 95% found once. This sample is drawn from a study of T cell changes during pregnancy in multiple sclerosis. The sequence derives from a female donor with multiple sclerosis, enrolled in a pregnancy study. Sample: CD4+ T cells from peripheral blood mononuclear cells, taken in the second trimester of pregnancy. The chain combines TRBV7-6 with TRBJ2-5; 9 bases are shared with TRBD2. Matching the DNA end better, TRBJ2-7 makes the J call doubtful. Here the CDR3 reads CASSLAPPAGGLPYEQYF. Here the CDR3 DNA reads TGTGCCAGCAGCTTAGCGCCCCCAGCGGGGGGCTTACCATACGAGCAGTACTTC.